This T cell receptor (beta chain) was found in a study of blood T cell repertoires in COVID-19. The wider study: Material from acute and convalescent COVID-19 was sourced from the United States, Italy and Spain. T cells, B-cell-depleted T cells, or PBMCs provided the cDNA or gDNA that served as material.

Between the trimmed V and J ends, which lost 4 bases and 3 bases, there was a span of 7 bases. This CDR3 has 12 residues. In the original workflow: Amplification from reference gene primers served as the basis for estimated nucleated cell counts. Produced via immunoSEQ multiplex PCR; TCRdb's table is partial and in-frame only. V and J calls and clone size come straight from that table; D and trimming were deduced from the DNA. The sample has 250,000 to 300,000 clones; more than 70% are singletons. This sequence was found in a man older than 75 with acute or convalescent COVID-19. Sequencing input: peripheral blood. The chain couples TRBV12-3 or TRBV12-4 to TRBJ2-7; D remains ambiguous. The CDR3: CASSSTYYEQYF. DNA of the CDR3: TGTGCCAGCAGTTCAACCTACTACGAGCAGTACTTC.